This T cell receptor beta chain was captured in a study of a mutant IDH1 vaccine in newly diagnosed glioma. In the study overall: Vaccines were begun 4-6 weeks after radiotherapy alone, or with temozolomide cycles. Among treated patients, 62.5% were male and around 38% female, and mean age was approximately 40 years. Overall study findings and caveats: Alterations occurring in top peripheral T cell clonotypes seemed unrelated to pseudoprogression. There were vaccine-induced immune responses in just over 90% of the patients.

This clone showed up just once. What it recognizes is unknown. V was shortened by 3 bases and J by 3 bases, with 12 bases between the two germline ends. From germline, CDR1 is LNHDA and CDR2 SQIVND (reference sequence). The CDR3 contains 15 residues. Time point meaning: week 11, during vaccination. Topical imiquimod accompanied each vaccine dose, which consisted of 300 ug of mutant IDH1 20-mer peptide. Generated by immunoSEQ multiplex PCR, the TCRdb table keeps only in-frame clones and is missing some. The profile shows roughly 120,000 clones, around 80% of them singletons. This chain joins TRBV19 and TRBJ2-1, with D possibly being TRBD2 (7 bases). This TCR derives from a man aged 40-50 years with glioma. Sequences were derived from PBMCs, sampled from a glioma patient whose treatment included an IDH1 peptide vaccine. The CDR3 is CASSIRGGGYNEQFF. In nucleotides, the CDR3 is TGTGCCAGTAGTATTAGGGGAGGGGGCTACAATGAGCAGTTCTTC.